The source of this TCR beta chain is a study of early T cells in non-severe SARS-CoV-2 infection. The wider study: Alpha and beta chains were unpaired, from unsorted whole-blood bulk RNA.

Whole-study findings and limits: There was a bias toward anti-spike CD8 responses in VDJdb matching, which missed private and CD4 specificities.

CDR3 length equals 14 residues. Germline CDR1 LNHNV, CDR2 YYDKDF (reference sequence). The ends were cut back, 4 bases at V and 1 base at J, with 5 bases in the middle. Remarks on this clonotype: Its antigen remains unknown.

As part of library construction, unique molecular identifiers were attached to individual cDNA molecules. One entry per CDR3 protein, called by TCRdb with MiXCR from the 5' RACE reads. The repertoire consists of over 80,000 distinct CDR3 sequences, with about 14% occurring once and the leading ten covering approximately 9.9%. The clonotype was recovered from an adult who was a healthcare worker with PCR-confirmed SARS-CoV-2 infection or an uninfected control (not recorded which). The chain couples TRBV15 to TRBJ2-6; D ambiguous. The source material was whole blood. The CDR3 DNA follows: TGTGCCACCAGCAATCCGTCTGGGGCCAACGTCCTGACTTTC. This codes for CATSNPSGANVLTF.